Below, one TCR beta chain is given with its context. This entry is derived from a study of blood T cell repertoires in COVID-19. Sequencing was performed with immunoSEQ multiplex PCR; in TCRdb, only in-frame clones are kept and a portion is missing. Of fewer than 200,000 clones in the sample, roughly 88% were seen once. Participant age was roughly 18 to 100 years, and participants resided in 20 to 30 US areas. Germline lookup yields CDR1 MDHEN and CDR2 SYDVKM. Unmatched junction bases numbered 4, after V lost 2 bases and J lost 2 bases. The length of the CDR3 is 15 residues. The receptor's source is a young woman who had recovered from COVID-19. Sequences were obtained from PBMCs or T cells enriched from blood (not recorded which). This chain joins TRBV28 and TRBJ2-7; the match to TRBD2 covers 9 bases. This chain's CDR3 is CASSLQRGATYEQYF. CDR3 DNA: TGTGCCAGCAGTTTACAGCGGGGGGCCACCTACGAGCAGTACTTC.